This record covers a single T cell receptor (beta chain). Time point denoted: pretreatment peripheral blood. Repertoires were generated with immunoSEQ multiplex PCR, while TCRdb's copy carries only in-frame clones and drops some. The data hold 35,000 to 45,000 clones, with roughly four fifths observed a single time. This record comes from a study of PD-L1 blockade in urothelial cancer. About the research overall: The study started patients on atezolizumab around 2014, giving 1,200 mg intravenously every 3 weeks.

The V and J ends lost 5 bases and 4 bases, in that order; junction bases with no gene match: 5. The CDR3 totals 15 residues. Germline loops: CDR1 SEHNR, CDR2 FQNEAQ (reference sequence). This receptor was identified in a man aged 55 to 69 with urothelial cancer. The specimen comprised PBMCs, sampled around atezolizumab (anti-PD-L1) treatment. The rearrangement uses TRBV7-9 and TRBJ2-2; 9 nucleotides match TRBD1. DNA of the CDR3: TGTGCCAGCAGCAAACAGGGGGCGCCCACCGGGGAGCTGTTTTTT. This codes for CASSKQGAPTGELFF.